This T cell receptor beta chain stems from a study of cytomegalovirus exposure and HLA in healthy donors. The CDR3 is 14 residues long. The germline gives CDR1 MNHEY, CDR2 SVGAGI. Trimming took 0 bases from V and 1 from J, leaving 6 bases between them. Researchers ran the PCR with 60 Vbeta and 13 Jbeta primers. Generated by immunoSEQ multiplex PCR, the TCRdb table keeps only in-frame clones and is missing some. The sample carries approximately 140,000 clones, around 79% recorded once. Sequencing was carried out using PBMCs. This receptor was identified in a man in his fifties in good health and CMV-seropositive. V and J are TRBV6-5 and TRBJ1-1; no clear D. The CDR3 protein is CASSYSVWNTEAFF. The CDR3 bases are TGTGCCAGCAGTTACTCCGTATGGAACACTGAAGCTTTCTTT.